This T cell receptor beta chain was recorded in a study of control samples from healthy donors and cancer patients. TCRdb's table, derived via immunoSEQ multiplex PCR, lists solely in-frame clones and lacks some. The table includes 75,000 to 100,000 clones, roughly 92% detected once. In regard to this clone: Different DNA sequences within this sample yield the same CDR3.

Germline lookup yields CDR1 KGHDR and CDR2 SFDVKD. V lost 5 bases to trimming and J lost 3 bases, with 7 bases between them. This CDR3 comprises 12 residues. The TCR was taken from a human donor in good health. The donor label of this sample is uncertain. The J gene is TRBJ2-7, the V gene TRBV24-1, with no clear D. Source material: blood. The CDR3 coding sequence is TGTGCCACCAGTGGTTGGCACTACGAGCAGTACTTC. Translation: CATSGWHYEQYF.